The subject of this entry is one TCR beta chain. Its cognate antigen is unknown. The sample belongs to a study of cytomegalovirus exposure and HLA in healthy donors. Whole-study results and caveats: TRBV6-2, TRBV6-3 and some other V segments were excluded as indistinguishable. A likely sequencing artifact accounted for one observed cluster of highly shared sequence variants. Reports indicate that TCR beta sequences accurately predicted the HLA-A and HLA-B alleles of most subjects.

Per germline, CDR1 SGHTA and CDR2 FQGNSA. The length of the CDR3 is 14 residues. The V and J ends lost 3 bases and 3 bases, in that order; junction bases with no gene match: 3. Primers for the PCR totalled 60 Vbeta and 13 Jbeta. Produced via immunoSEQ multiplex PCR; TCRdb's table is partial and in-frame only. The profile shows 160,000 or so clones, roughly 88% of them singletons. Source material: PBMCs. This TCR came from a woman in her late teens or twenties in good health and CMV-seronegative. V usage is TRBV7-2 and J usage is TRBJ2-7, with 9 bases identical to TRBD1. The CDR3: CASSLGTGIYEQYF. In nucleotides, the CDR3 is TGTGCCAGCAGCTTGGGGACAGGGATCTACGAGCAGTACTTC.